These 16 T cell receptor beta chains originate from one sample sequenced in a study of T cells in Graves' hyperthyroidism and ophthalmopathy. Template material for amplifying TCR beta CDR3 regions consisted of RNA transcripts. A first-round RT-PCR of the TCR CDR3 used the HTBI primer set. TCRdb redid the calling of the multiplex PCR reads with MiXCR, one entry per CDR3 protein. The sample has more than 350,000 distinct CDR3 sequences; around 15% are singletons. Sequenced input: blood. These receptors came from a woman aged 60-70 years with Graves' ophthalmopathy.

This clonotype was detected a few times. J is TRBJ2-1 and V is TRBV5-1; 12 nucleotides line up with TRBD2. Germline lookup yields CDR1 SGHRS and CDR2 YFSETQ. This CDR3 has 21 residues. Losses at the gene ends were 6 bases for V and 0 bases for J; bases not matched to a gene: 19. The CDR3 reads CASTIWVPGLAGPSSYNEQFF. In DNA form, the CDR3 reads TGCGCCAGCACCATTTGGGTCCCGGGACTAGCGGGCCCGAGCTCCTACAATGAGCAGTTCTTC.

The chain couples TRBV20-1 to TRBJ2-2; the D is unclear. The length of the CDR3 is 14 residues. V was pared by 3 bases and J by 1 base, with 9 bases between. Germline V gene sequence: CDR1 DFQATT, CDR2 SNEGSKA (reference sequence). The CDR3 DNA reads TGCAGTGCTAGGTCCGATTTGAACACCGGGGAGCTGTTTTTT. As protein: CSARSDLNTGELFF.

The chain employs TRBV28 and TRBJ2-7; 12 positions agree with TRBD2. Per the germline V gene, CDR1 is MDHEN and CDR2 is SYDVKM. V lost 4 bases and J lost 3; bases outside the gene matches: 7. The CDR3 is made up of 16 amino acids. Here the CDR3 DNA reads TGTGCCAGCAGTTCAATACGACTAGCGGGAGACTACGAGCAGTACTTC. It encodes CASSSIRLAGDYEQYF.

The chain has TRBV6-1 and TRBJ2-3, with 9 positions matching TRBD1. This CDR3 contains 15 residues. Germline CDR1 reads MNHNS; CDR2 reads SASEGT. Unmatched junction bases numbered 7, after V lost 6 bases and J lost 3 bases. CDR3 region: CASRDTGGETDTQYF. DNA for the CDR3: TGTGCCAGCAGAGACACAGGGGGCGAGACAGATACGCAGTATTTT.

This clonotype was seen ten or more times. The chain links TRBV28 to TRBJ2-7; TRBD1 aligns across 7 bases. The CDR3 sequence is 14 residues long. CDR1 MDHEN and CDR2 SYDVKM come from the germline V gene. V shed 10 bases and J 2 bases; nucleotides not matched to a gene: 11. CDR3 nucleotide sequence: TGTGCCACCCTCAGGGACAGAAGTACCTACGAGCAGTACTTC. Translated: CATLRDRSTYEQYF.

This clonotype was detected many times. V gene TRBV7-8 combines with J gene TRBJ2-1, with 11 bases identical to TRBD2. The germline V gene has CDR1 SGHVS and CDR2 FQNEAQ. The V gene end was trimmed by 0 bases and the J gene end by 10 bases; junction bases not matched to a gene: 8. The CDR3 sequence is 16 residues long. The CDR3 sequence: CASSLALLAGGLEQFF. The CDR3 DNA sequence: TGTGCCAGCAGCTTAGCGCTTCTAGCGGGAGGCCTCGAGCAGTTCTTC. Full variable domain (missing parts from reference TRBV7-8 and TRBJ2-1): GAGVSQSPRYKVAKRGQDVALRCDPISGHVSLFWYQQALGQGPEFLTYFQNEAQLDKSGLPSDRFFAERPEGSVSTLKIQRTQQEDSAVYLCASSLALLAGGLEQFFGPGTRLTVL.

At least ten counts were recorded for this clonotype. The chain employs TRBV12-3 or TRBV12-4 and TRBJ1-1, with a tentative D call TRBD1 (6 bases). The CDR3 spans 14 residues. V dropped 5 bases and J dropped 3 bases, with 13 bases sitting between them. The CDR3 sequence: CASSTGQRDTEAFF. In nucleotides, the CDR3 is TGTGCCAGCAGTACGGGACAAAGGGACACTGAAGCTTTCTTT.

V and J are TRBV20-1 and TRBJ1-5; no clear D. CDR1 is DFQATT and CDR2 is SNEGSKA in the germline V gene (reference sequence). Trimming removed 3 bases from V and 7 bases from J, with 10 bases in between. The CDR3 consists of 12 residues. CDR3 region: CSASTQEQPQHF. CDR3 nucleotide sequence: TGCAGTGCTAGTACGCAGGAACAGCCCCAGCATTTT.

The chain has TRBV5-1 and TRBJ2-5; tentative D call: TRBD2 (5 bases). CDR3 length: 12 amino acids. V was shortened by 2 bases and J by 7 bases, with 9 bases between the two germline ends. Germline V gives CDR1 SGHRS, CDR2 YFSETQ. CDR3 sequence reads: CASSFSGGTQYF. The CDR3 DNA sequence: TGCGCCAGCAGCTTTTCAGGAGGGACCCAGTACTTC.

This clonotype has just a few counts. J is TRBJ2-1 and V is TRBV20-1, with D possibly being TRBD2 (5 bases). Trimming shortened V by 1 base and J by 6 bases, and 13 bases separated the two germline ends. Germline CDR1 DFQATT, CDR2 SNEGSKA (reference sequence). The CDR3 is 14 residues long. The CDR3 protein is CSARGERATNEQFF. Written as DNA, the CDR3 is TGCAGTGCTAGAGGCGAGAGGGCCACCAATGAGCAGTTCTTC.

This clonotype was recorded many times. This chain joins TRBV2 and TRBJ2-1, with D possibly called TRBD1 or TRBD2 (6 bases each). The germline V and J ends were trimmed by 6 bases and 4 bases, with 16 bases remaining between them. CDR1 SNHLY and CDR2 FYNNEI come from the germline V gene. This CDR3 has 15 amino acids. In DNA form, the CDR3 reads TGTGCCAGCAGACAAAGACAGGCGGGGTACAATGAGCAGTTCTTC. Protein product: CASRQRQAGYNEQFF.

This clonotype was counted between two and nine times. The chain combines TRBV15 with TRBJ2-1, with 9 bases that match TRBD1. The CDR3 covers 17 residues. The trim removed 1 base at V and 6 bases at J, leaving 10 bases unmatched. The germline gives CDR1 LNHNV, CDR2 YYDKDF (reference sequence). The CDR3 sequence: CATSRVTSGTGFNEQFF. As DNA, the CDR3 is TGTGCCACCAGCAGAGTTACTTCCGGGACAGGGTTCAATGAGCAGTTCTTC. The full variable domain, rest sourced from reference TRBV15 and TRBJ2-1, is DAMVIQNPRYQVTQFGKPVTLSCSQTLNHNVMYWYQQKSSQAPKLLFHYYDKDFNNEADTPDNFQSRRPNTSFCFLDIRSPGLGDTAMYLCATSRVTSGTGFNEQFFGPGTRLTVL.

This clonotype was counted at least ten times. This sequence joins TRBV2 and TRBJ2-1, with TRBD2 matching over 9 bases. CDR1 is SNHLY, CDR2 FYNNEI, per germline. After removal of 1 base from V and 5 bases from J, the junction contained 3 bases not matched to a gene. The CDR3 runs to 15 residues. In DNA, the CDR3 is TGTGCCAGCAGTGAAGAAGCGGGAGGCAACAATGAGCAGTTCTTC. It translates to CASSEEAGGNNEQFF.

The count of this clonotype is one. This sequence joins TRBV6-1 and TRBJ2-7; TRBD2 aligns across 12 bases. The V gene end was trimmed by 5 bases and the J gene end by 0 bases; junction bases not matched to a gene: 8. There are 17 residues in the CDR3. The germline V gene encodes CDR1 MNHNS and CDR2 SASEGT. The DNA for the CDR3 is TGTGCCAGCAGTCTCCGGACTAGCGGGAAAGTCTCCTACGAGCAGTACTTC. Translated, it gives CASSLRTSGKVSYEQYF.

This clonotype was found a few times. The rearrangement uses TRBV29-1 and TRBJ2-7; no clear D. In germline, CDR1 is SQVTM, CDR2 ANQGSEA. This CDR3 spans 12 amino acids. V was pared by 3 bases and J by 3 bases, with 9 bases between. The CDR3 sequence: CSVEDASYEQYF. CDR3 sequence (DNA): TGCAGCGTTGAGGACGCAAGCTACGAGCAGTACTTC.

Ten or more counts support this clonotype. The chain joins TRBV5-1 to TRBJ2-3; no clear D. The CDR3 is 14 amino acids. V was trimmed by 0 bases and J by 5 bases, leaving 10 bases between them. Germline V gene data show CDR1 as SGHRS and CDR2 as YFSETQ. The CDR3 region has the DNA TGCGCCAGCAGCTTGGCCAGGTGGGGAGATACGCAGTATTTT. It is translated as CASSLARWGDTQYF.